This T cell receptor (beta chain) is drawn from a study of T cell responses to AZD1222 COVID-19 vaccine. The study's findings and limits: The peak T cell response came first, and repertoires were sampled only after it. Just six AZD1222 recipients tested seropositive at baseline.

Germline values: CDR1 DFQATT, CDR2 SNEGSKA (reference sequence). The J segment lost 5 bases and the V segment lost 3 bases, leaving 13 bases of the junction unmatched. CDR3 length equals 15 residues. Worth noting for this clone: The antigen is not known.

TCRdb keeps only in-frame clones here, not all; method: immunoSEQ multiplex PCR. The profile shows 170,000 or so clones, around 90% of them singletons. This receptor was taken from an adult in good health. This specimen consisted of peripheral blood, obtained on day 0 of AZD1222 vaccination. The rearrangement links TRBV20-1 to TRBJ2-7; 7 bases fit TRBD2. This chain's CDR3 is CSASDPGGRRNEQYF. The CDR3 DNA sequence: TGCAGTGCTAGTGACCCCGGCGGGAGAAGGAACGAGCAGTACTTC.